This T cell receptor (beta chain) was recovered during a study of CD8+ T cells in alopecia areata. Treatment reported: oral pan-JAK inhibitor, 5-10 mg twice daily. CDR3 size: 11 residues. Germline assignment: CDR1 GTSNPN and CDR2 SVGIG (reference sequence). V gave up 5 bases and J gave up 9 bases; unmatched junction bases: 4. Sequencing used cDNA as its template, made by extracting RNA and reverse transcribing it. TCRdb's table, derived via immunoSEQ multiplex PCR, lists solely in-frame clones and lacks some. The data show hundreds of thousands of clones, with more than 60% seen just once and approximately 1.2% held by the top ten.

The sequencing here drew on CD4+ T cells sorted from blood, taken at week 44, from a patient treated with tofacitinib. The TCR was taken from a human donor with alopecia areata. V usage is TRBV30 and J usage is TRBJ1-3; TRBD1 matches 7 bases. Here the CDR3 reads CAWGGQPTIYF. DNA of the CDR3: TGTGCCTGGGGGGGACAGCCCACCATATATTTT.